The 30 T cell receptor beta chains listed next were all sequenced from one sample in a study of blood T cell repertoires in COVID-19. Some clones are missing from TCRdb's copy, which holds only in-frame ones; the method was immunoSEQ multiplex PCR. This sample has 180,000 or so clones, with approximately 86% found just once. Sequences were obtained from peripheral blood. The origin of the receptors is a man younger than 35 with acute or convalescent COVID-19.

DNA for the CDR3: TGCGCCAGCACATCGGGTAGCTCCTACAATGAGCAGTTCTTC. Amino acids: CASTSGSSYNEQFF. The chain is built from TRBV5-1 and TRBJ2-1; D is uncertain. This CDR3 has 14 residues. CDR1 is SGHRS and CDR2 is YFSETQ in the germline V gene. V lost 6 bases to trimming and J lost 0 bases, with 10 bases between them.

The chain links TRBV10-2 to TRBJ1-5, with 8 positions matching TRBD1. Per germline, CDR1 WSHSY and CDR2 SAAADI. V was clipped by 9 bases and J by 4 bases; unmatched bases: 8. CDR3 size: 14 residues. The CDR3 DNA follows: TGCGCCAGTAGCCAGGACAGGGTGAATCAGCCCCAGCATTTT. Encoded protein: CASSQDRVNQPQHF.

V usage is TRBV7-9 and J usage is TRBJ1-1; possibly TRBD1 for D (5 bases). V was pared by 5 bases and J by 1 base, with 17 bases between. Germline-derived CDR1 and CDR2 are SEHNR and FQNEAQ (reference sequence). The CDR3 length is 16 residues. DNA of the CDR3: TGTGCCAGCAGCCCCCGTCGGCCGGGGGAGAACACTGAAGCTTTCTTT. Translation: CASSPRRPGENTEAFF.

The genes are TRBV2 and TRBJ1-5; 8 nucleotides match TRBD1. Germline V gene data show CDR1 as SNHLY and CDR2 as FYNNEI. J lost 7 bases, V lost 6 bases, and 5 bases had no gene match. This CDR3 has 13 amino acids. The CDR3, as DNA: TGTGCCAGCAGCTTCAGGGGGCAACAGCCCCAGCATTTT. Translated, it gives CASSFRGQQPQHF.

J is TRBJ1-4 and V is TRBV1; the table assigns TRBD1, which was not confirmed against the DNA. TRBV1 is a pseudogene segment. The CDR3 has 17 residues. Here the CDR3 DNA reads TGCACCAGCAGCCAAGATAACAGAATAGAAACTAATGAAAAACTGTTTTTT. It specifies CTSSQDNRIETNEKLFF.

The CDR3 DNA reads TGTGCCAGCAGCCGGCGGGCAGGTGACAATGAGCAGTTCTTC. The encoded protein is CASSRRAGDNEQFF. This chain uses TRBV14 with TRBJ2-1; the D gene is possibly TRBD2 (5 bases). Germline CDR1 and CDR2: SGHDN and FVKESK. V was cut by 4 bases and J by 5 bases, with 12 bases left in between. There are 14 residues in the CDR3.

The sample holds one count of this clone. This chain links TRBV5-4 with TRBJ1-4; 9 bases map to TRBD1. Germline trimming cut 4 bases from V and 8 bases from J; bases unmatched to any gene: 9. In germline, CDR1 is SGHNT, CDR2 YYREEE (reference sequence). This CDR3 comprises 15 residues. The CDR3, as DNA: TGTGCCAGCAGCGTGGGGCGGACAGGGGTAGAAAAACTGTTTTTT. Encoded protein: CASSVGRTGVEKLFF.

This chain links TRBV11-3 with TRBJ1-1; no clear D gene. Deletions cut 3 bases from V and 3 bases from J, with 5 bases between. This CDR3 has 12 amino acids. Germline V gives CDR1 SGHNT, CDR2 YENEEA. The CDR3 protein is CASSFGDTEAFF. The CDR3 nucleotides are TGTGCCAGCAGCTTCGGGGACACTGAAGCTTTCTTT.

The CDR3: CASSVGQGWSYEQYF. CDR3 DNA sequence: TGTGCCAGCAGCGTCGGACAGGGTTGGTCCTACGAGCAGTACTTC. V gene TRBV9 combines with J gene TRBJ2-7; 8 bases match TRBD1. Trimming removed 2 bases from V and 1 base from J; junction bases left unmatched: 5. The length of the CDR3 is 15 residues. Germline V gives CDR1 SGDLS, CDR2 YYNGEE.

V gene TRBV6-2 or TRBV6-3 combines with J gene TRBJ1-5; 9 nucleotides line up with TRBD1. The CDR3 is made up of 18 amino acids. CDR1 is MNHEY and CDR2 is SVGEGT in the germline V gene. V was pared by 0 bases and J by 2 bases, with 8 bases of the junction left unmatched. CDR3 amino acids: CASSYSGQGVGGNQPQHF. CDR3 coding DNA: TGTGCCAGCAGTTACTCGGGACAGGGAGTTGGTGGCAATCAGCCCCAGCATTTT.

This chain links TRBV27 with TRBJ1-2; D is ambiguous. The V end lost 6 bases, the J end lost 3 bases, and 8 bases lay between the germline ends. CDR1 is MNHEY and CDR2 is SMNVEV in the germline V gene (reference sequence). CDR3 length: 12 amino acids. CDR3 nucleotides: TGTGCCAGCAGGGGAGACTACTATGGCTACACCTTC. This gives the protein CASRGDYYGYTF.

The chain couples TRBV4-1 to TRBJ2-7; weak D call: TRBD1 (6 bases). V shed 1 base and J shed 3 bases, with 13 bases lying between them. The CDR3 spans 15 residues. Germline CDR1 MGHRA, CDR2 YSYEKL. The CDR3 DNA sequence: TGCGCCAGCAGCCAAGGTCGGACAGCTAGCTACGAGCAGTACTTC. Translated, it gives CASSQGRTASYEQYF.

This sequence joins TRBV3-1 (or the pseudogene TRBV3-2) and TRBJ1-1, with 8 bases aligning to TRBD1. V lost 5 bases to trimming and J lost 7 bases; unmatched junction nucleotides: 3. The CDR3 consists of 12 residues. Per germline, CDR1 LGHDT and CDR2 YNNKEL (reference sequence). The CDR3 DNA follows: TGTGCCAGCAGCAAAGGACAGGGTGAAGCTTTCTTT. It codes for CASSKGQGEAFF.

The gene calls are TRBV2 and TRBJ1-1; 7 bases are a match to TRBD1. V lost 9 bases to trimming and J lost 1 base; unmatched junction nucleotides: 11. This CDR3 comprises 15 residues. Germline V CDR1 and CDR2: SNHLY, FYNNEI. CDR3 sequence: CASSMRAGGNTEAFF. CDR3 nucleotide sequence: TGTGCCAGTTCCATGCGGGCAGGGGGGAACACTGAAGCTTTCTTT. The full variable domain, with the rest looked up from reference TRBV2 and TRBJ1-1, is EPEVTQTPSHQVTQMGQEVILRCVPISNHLYFYWYRQILGQKVEFLVSFYNNEISEKSEIFDDQFSVERPDGSNFTLKIRSTKLEDSAMYFCASSMRAGGNTEAFFGQGTRLTVV.

This rearrangement joins TRBV4-1 to TRBJ2-2; D unclear. V gave up 1 base and J gave up 2 bases, with 5 bases separating them. CDR1 and CDR2 from the germline V gene are MGHRA and YSYEKL. The CDR3 covers 14 residues. The CDR3 nucleotides read TGCGCCAGCAGCCAAGGAGCTAACACCGGGGAGCTGTTTTTT. It specifies CASSQGANTGELFF.

V and J are TRBV11-3 and TRBJ2-5; D is possibly TRBD2 (6 bases). CDR3 length equals 13 residues. The germline V and J ends were trimmed by 3 bases and 3 bases, with 8 bases remaining between them. Per the germline V gene, CDR1 is SGHNT and CDR2 is YENEEA. CDR3: CASSLGLEETQYF. The CDR3 nucleotides are TGTGCCAGCAGCTTGGGACTGGAAGAGACCCAGTACTTC.

The V gene is TRBV7-3, the J gene TRBJ2-1, with a possible D match to TRBD2 (6 bases). CDR3 length: 16 residues. Per the germline V gene, CDR1 is SGHTA and CDR2 is FQGTGA. V was shortened by 3 bases and J by 3 bases, with 15 bases between the two germline ends. The CDR3 coding sequence is TGTGCCAGCAGCTTTCAAAGCGGGTCAGGCTACAATGAGCAGTTCTTC. Its translation is CASSFQSGSGYNEQFF.

The CDR3 region is CASSPDRTNYGYTF. The CDR3 region has the DNA TGTGCCAGCTCACCTGACAGGACCAACTATGGCTACACCTTC. The rearrangement uses TRBV18 and TRBJ1-2, with D tentatively TRBD1 (6 bases). V was pared by 3 bases and J by 2 bases, with 10 bases between. The V gene's germline CDR1 is KGHSH and CDR2 LQKENI. This CDR3 has 14 amino acids. Supplemented by reference TRBV18 and TRBJ1-2, the full variable domain reads NAGVMQNPRHLVRRRGQEARLRCSPMKGHSHVYWYRQLPEEGLKFMVYLQKENIIDESGMPKERFSAEFPKEGPSILRIQQVVRGDSAAYFCASSPDRTNYGYTFGSGTRLTVV.

The rearrangement uses TRBV18 and TRBJ2-3; D is ambiguous. The length of the CDR3 is 14 residues. The V end lost 3 bases, the J end lost 0 bases, and 7 bases lay between the germline ends. Germline V CDR1 and CDR2: KGHSH, LQKENI. CDR3 sequence: CASSPAKSTDTQYF. The CDR3 nucleotides are TGTGCCAGCTCACCGGCAAAGAGCACAGATACGCAGTATTTT.

The chain couples TRBV30 to TRBJ1-4; weak D call: TRBD1 (6 bases). The CDR3 runs to 15 residues. Germline V gives CDR1 GTSNPN, CDR2 SVGIG (reference sequence). Trimming cost V 4 bases and J 0 bases, with 12 bases left between them. The CDR3 region has the DNA TGTGCCTGGAATAGGGGGTTTGCAACTAATGAAAAACTGTTTTTT. It encodes CAWNRGFATNEKLFF.

The rearrangement joins TRBV3-1 (or the pseudogene TRBV3-2) to TRBJ1-2, with D hard to call. Germline lookup yields CDR1 LGHDT and CDR2 YNNKEL (reference sequence). The V end was cut by 4 bases, the J end by 1 base, with 19 bases between. The CDR3 extends over 17 amino acids. CDR3 in DNA: TGTGCCAGCAGCCCACCCTCAGACACAGCATTTAACTATGGCTACACCTTC. It codes for CASSPPSDTAFNYGYTF.

This sequence joins TRBV5-1 and TRBJ2-7; a possible D gene is TRBD1 (8 bases). Trimming stripped 2 bases from V and 1 base from J, with 19 bases between. The CDR3 spans 17 residues. CDR1 is SGHRS, CDR2 YFSETQ, per germline. Here the CDR3 reads CASSLGETGEGSYEQYF. CDR3 in DNA: TGCGCCAGCAGCTTAGGAGAGACAGGGGAGGGTTCCTACGAGCAGTACTTC.

The chain carries TRBV5-1 and TRBJ1-4; D unclear. Trimming removed 4 bases at V and 2 bases at J, with 12 bases between. CDR1 and CDR2 from the germline V gene are SGHRS and YFSETQ. There are 15 residues in the CDR3. The CDR3 sequence: CASSPAGFTNEKLFF. DNA of the CDR3: TGCGCCAGCAGCCCTGCGGGGTTTACTAATGAAAAACTGTTTTTT.

The V call is TRBV7-2, the J call TRBJ1-1; TRBD1 is a possible D gene (6 bases). V was trimmed by 7 bases and J by 0 bases, leaving 9 bases between them. Per germline, CDR1 SGHTA and CDR2 FQGNSA. This CDR3 comprises 13 residues. CDR3 nucleotides: TGTGCCAGCACACAGGGCTTGAACACTGAAGCTTTCTTT. It codes for CASTQGLNTEAFF.

The chain has TRBV10-3 and TRBJ2-1; 12 bases are a match to TRBD2. Trimming removed 0 bases from V and 9 bases from J; junction bases left unmatched: 6. CDR1 ENHRY and CDR2 SYGVKD come from the germline V gene. CDR3 length: 16 residues. This CDR3 reads CAISESTGLAGTEQFF. The CDR3 DNA reads TGTGCCATCAGTGAGTCGACAGGACTAGCGGGGACTGAGCAGTTCTTC.

V gene TRBV28 combines with J gene TRBJ2-5; tentative D call: TRBD1 (5 bases). Germline-derived CDR1 and CDR2 are MDHEN and SYDVKM. The CDR3 totals 12 residues. V lost 8 bases, J lost 6 bases, and 13 bases lay in between. The CDR3 region is CASQGRLKTQYF. Here the CDR3 DNA reads TGTGCCAGCCAGGGCCGCCTGAAGACCCAGTACTTC. The full variable domain, rest sourced from reference TRBV28 and TRBJ2-5, is DVKVTQSSRYLVKRTGEKVFLECVQDMDHENMFWYRQDPGLGLRLIYFSYDVKMKEKGDIPEGYSVSREKKERFSLILESASTNQTSMYLCASQGRLKTQYFGPGTRLLVL.

The V gene is TRBV5-5, the J gene TRBJ1-4, with D uncertain. The CDR3 is 14 amino acids. Germline CDR1 reads SGHKS; CDR2 reads YYEKEE (reference sequence). V lost 6 bases and J lost 0, with 9 bases in between. The CDR3 nucleotides are TGTGCCAGCAAGGAGGGAGCAACTAATGAAAAACTGTTTTTT. It encodes CASKEGATNEKLFF. Drawing the rest from reference TRBV5-5 and TRBJ1-4, the complete variable domain is DAGVTQSPTHLIKTRGQQVTLRCSPISGHKSVSWYQQVLGQGPQFIFQYYEKEERGRGNFPDRFSARQFPNYSSELNVNALLLGDSALYLCASKEGATNEKLFFGSGTQLSVL.

In this sample, this clone turned up once. This CDR3 reads CASSQSEFLPPVDGYTF. CDR3 nucleotide sequence: TGCGCCAGCAGTCAATCGGAGTTTCTCCCACCCGTGGATGGCTACACCTTC. The chain joins TRBV23-1 to TRBJ1-2; no definite D call. TRBV23-1 is assigned to the ORF class and has an uncertain function. V gave up 0 bases and J gave up 6 bases, with 20 bases separating them. The CDR3 is 17 amino acids.

This clone appeared once. The rearrangement joins TRBV4-1 to TRBJ2-2, with TRBD2 matching over 11 bases. The CDR3 has 16 amino acids. Per the germline V gene, CDR1 is MGHRA and CDR2 is YSYEKL. V trimming: 3 bases; J trimming: 6 bases; junction bases outside the gene matches: 6. CDR3 residues: CASSHPSGGSAGELFF. The CDR3 DNA reads as TGCGCCAGCAGCCACCCTAGCGGGGGGTCGGCCGGGGAGCTGTTTTTT.

The rearrangement uses TRBV6-5 and TRBJ1-2; 7 positions agree with TRBD1. The CDR3 has 15 amino acids. The trim removed 2 bases at V and 1 base at J, leaving 4 bases unmatched. Germline values: CDR1 MNHEY, CDR2 SVGAGI. The CDR3 DNA follows: TGTGCCAGCAGTTACAGGGGACAGATTAACTATGGCTACACCTTC. This encodes CASSYRGQINYGYTF.